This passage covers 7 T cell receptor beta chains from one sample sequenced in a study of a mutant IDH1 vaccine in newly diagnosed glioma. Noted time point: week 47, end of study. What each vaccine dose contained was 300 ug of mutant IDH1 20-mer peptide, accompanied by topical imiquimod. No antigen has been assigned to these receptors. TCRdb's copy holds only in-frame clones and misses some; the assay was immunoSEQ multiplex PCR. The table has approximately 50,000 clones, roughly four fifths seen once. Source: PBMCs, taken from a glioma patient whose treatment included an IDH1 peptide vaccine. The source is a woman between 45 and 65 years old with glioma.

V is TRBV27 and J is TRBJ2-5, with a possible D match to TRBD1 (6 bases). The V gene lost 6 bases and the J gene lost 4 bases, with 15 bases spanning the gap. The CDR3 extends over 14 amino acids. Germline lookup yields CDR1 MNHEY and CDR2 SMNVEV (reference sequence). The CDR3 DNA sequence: TGTGCCAGCAGAGGGACAACCAGGAGAGAGACCCAGTACTTC. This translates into CASRGTTRRETQYF.

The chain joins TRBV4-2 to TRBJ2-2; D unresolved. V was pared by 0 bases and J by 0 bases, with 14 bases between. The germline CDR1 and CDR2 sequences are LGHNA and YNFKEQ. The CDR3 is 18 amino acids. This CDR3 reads CASSQESVAGTNTGELFF. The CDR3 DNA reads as TGTGCCAGCAGCCAAGAATCAGTTGCAGGCACGAACACCGGGGAGCTGTTTTTT.

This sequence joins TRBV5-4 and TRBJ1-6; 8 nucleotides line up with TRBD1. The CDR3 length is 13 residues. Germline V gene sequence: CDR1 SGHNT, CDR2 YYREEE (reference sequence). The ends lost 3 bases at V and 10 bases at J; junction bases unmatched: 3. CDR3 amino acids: CASSSTGGSPLHF. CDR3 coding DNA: TGTGCCAGCAGCTCAACAGGGGGATCACCCCTCCACTTT.

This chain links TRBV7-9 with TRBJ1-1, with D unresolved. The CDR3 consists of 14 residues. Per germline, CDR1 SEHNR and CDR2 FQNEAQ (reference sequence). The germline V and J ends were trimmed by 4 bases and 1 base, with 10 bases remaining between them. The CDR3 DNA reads TGTGCCAGCAGCTCTTCCTCAGGGAACACTGAAGCTTTCTTT. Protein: CASSSSSGNTEAFF.

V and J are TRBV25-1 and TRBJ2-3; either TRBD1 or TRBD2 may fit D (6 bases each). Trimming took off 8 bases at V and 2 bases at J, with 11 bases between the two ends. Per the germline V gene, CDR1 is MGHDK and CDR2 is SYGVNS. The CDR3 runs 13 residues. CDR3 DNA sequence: TGTGCCAGCGCAAGGGGGGTCACAGATACGCAGTATTTT. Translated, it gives CASARGVTDTQYF.

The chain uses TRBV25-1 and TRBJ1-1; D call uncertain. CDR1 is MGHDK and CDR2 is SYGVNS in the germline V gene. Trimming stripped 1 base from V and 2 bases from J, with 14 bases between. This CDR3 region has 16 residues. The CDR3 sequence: CASSELAPLGNTEAFF. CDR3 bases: TGTGCCAGCAGTGAATTGGCACCCCTAGGTAACACTGAAGCTTTCTTT.

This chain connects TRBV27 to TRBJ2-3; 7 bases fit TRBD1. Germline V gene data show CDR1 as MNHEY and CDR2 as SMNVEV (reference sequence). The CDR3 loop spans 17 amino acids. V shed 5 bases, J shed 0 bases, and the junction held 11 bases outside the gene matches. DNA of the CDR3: TGTGCCAGCAGTGGTTTTACGGGACAGCTTAGCACAGATACGCAGTATTTT. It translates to CASSGFTGQLSTDTQYF.